This T cell receptor beta chain was observed in a study of shared clonotypes between healthy human individuals. The repertoire was sequenced with immunoSEQ multiplex PCR; TCRdb's copy has only in-frame clones and lacks some. Among over a million clones, approximately 68% were seen once, and the ten largest hold roughly 1.5%. Germline V gene data show CDR1 as SGHNT and CDR2 as YYREEE (reference sequence). J was trimmed by 4 bases and V by 3 bases; bases with no gene match: 5. The CDR3 covers 16 residues. The V and J genes are TRBV5-4 and TRBJ1-4, with TRBD1 matching 11 bases. This sequence was found in a man between 18 and 29 years old in good health. Source material: memory CD4+ T cells sorted from blood. Subset described: CD45RA-negative fraction. The CDR3 DNA sequence: TGTGCCAGCAGCTCCGGACAGGGGGCGGGTAATGAAAAACTGTTTTTT. Its protein product is CASSSGQGAGNEKLFF.